This T cell receptor beta chain was found in a study of PD-L1 blockade in urothelial cancer (dated by TCRdb to 2016 to 2017). In terms of the full investigation: Therapy was started at some point between 2012 and 2014 for all patients, and atezolizumab 1,200 mg was administered intravenously every 3 weeks. In the same patients, pretreatment tumors underwent whole exome sequencing and RNA sequencing in addition to TCR sequencing. Pretreatment tumor samples, along with matched peripheral blood serially collected before and after atezolizumab treatment, were subjected to TCR sequencing. Blood samples were analyzed at 3 weeks after treatment start (second dose) and at 6 weeks after treatment start. Durable clinical benefit was achieved by nine patients and was not achieved by 20 patients. About 85% of the 29 patients were identified as males with urothelial cancer of bladder origin, and a prior smoking history was reported by 18 of 29 patients. Patients had an ECOG performance status of 0 or 1 and had received between 0 and 3 prior chemotherapy regimens. Blood samples gave a median of around 140,000 T cells and tens of thousands of unique TCRs, with a median clonality of roughly 0.081. Pretreatment blood TCR-seq was available for 30 or so patients, at least one posttreatment blood collection was obtained for about 24 patients, and tumor TCR-seq was available for about 24 patients. Durable clinical benefit was defined as a progression-free survival longer than 6 months, and TCR features were additionally tested against progression-free survival and overall survival. Somatic, immune and clinical correlates of response to PD-L1 blockade with atezolizumab in urothelial cancer were the focus of an exploratory multi-omic analysis. The study at large found these results: Because the sample size was small (n = 29) and many of the analyses were exploratory, the results are meant to be hypothesis-generating. Among patients with durable benefit, tumor-associated TCR clones showed greater expansion in peripheral blood 3 weeks after treatment started (n of about 20, p = 0.022). A pretreatment peripheral blood TCR clonality below the median was linked to improved progression-free and overall survival.

Synthetic TCR analog templates were spiked into each PCR to estimate absolute template abundance from read counts. Using the immunoSEQ assay, TCRbeta CDR3 regions were amplified from genomic DNA with bias-controlled V and J gene primers. Sequencing of rearranged TCRbeta segments was done at approximately 20X coverage. Under the source paper's analysis protocol: Clustering was used to correct sequencing errors, and CDR3s were annotated against IMGT to assign V, D and J genes. Only productive TCRbeta rearrangements were used in downstream analyses, excluding out-of-frame or stop-codon sequences. To compute clonality, Shannon entropy was normalized by the log of the number of unique productive sequences and then subtracted from one. Clones differing between time points or between blood and tumor were identified by Fisher's exact test with Benjamini-Hochberg correction at adjusted p below 0.01. TCRdb's version of the immuneACCESS table is confined to in-frame rearrangements and falls short of the full clone set. An unresolved V gene accounts for under half of the shortfall where checked; the remainder is of unknown origin. The V and J calls and clone size were taken over from that table, and D and trimming were inferred from the DNA. Across this sample there are over 45,000 clones, with 86% seen only once. The biggest ten clones account for less than 3% of the sample.

The cohort comprised fewer than 35 patients with locally advanced or metastatic urothelial carcinoma treated at Memorial Sloan Kettering on a trial protocol. Peripheral blood mononuclear cells were collected from each patient pretreatment and during treatment, giving between 1 and 8 total time points per patient. The Qiagen DNeasy Blood extraction kit was used to purify genomic DNA from total PBMCs and tumor samples. Collected pretreatment and during treatment, PBMCs were isolated and stored as previously described. Details on this clone: The antigen it recognizes is unknown. No per-base quality is available; no much larger clone lies one base away.

Reading the germline V gene gives CDR1 MNHNS and CDR2 SASEGT. The CDR3 runs 14 amino acids, cysteine and phenylalanine included. The entry retains the CDR3 DNA only, 42 bases that are in frame from base 1. Relative to germline, V is missing 4 bases and J is missing 9 bases, with 8 bases of the junction outside any gene match. This sample comprised PBMCs, obtained around atezolizumab (anti-PD-L1) treatment. The chain is assembled from TRBV6-1 and TRBJ2-7, and 11 bases in between align with TRBD2. This receptor was identified in a man aged 50 or older with urothelial cancer. The encoded CDR3 is CASSGLAGSIGQYF. The nucleotide sequence reads as follows: TGTGCCAGCAGTGGACTAGCGGGGTCTATTGGGCAGTACTTC.